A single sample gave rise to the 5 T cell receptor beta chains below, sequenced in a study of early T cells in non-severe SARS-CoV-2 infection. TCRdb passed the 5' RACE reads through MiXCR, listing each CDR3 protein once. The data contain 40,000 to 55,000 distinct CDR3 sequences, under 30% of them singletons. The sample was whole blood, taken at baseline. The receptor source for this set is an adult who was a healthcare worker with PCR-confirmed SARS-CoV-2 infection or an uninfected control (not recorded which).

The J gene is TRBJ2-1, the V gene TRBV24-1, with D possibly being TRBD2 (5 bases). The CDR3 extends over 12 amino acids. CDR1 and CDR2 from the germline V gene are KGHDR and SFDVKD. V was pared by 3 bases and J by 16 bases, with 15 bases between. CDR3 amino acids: CATSDPRGQTFF. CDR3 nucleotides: TGTGCCACCAGTGATCCTCGGGGTCAGACCTTCTTC.

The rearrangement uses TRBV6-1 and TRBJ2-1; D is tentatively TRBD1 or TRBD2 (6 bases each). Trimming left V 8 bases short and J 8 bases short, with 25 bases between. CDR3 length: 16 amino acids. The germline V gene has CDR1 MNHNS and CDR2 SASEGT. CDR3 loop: CASLKGKEGGIDEQFF. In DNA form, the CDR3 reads TGTGCCAGCCTAAAGGGGAAAGAGGGGGGAATTGATGAGCAGTTCTTC.

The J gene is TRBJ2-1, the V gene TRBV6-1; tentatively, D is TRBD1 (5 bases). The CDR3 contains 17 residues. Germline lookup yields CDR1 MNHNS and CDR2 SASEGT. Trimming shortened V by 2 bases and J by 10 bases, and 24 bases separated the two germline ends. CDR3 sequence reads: CASSEPNRAGNELEQFF. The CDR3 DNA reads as TGTGCCAGCAGTGAACCCAATAGGGCAGGGAATGAGTTGGAGCAGTTCTTC.

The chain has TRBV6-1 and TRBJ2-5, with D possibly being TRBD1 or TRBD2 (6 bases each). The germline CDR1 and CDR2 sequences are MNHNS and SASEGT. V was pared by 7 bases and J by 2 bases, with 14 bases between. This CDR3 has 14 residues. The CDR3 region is CASTPRGLQETQYF. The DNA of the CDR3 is TGTGCCAGCACCCCTCGGGGGCTTCAAGAGACCCAGTACTTC.

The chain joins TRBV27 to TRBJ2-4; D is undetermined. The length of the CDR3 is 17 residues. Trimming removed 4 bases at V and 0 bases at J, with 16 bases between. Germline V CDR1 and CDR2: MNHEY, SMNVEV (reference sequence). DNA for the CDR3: TGTGCCAGCAGTTCCCCCGGAACATCGGGAGCCAAAAACATTCAGTACTTC. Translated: CASSSPGTSGAKNIQYF.